This T cell receptor (beta chain) was captured by sequencing in a study of human T cells and chemical hapten exposure. Overall study: DPC at 0.01% went onto the upper back in patch tests, read at 6 days. Findings of the study overall: Once DPC sensitization occurred, TCRs above 1 in 1000 frequency showed no change.

This CDR3 has 15 amino acids. After removal of 0 bases from V and 7 bases from J, the junction contained 2 bases not matched to a gene. Germline V lookup: CDR1 MNHEY, CDR2 SVGAGI. In this sample, this clonotype turned up a few times. What it recognizes is unknown. Time point denoted: pre-sensitization, week 0. Treatment of the sample: therapeutic diphenylcyclopropenone sensitization with weekly scalp DPC. At patch-test visits, sampling came before the patch test. TCRdb called the RACE reads again in MiXCR, with one record for every CDR3 protein. The data show approximately 320,000 distinct CDR3 sequences, 5.5% seen once.

Sequenced material: whole blood, taken in connection with sensitization to the hapten diphenylcyclopropenone (DPC). This chain uses TRBV6-5 with TRBJ2-1; 11 positions match TRBD2. This clonotype originated in a young woman with alopecia areata. Some clones in this sample may be carry-over from other donors' samples. DNA for the CDR3: TGTGCCAGCAGTTACTCGACTAGCGGGGTTAATGAGCAGTTCTTC. It yields the protein CASSYSTSGVNEQFF.